This T cell receptor beta chain originates from a study of T cells in Graves' hyperthyroidism and ophthalmopathy. Patients aged 18 to 65 with hyperthyroidism were newly diagnosed, with duration under 2 months. Orbital computed tomography and thyroid ultrasound, together with serum TRAb and thyroxine and clinical symptoms, were used for diagnoses. Findings of the study overall: It was a median around 6 months before onset that the model predicted ophthalmopathy.

This clonotype was counted many times. What it binds is unknown. RNA transcripts were the template for amplifying TCR beta CDR3 regions. Initially, a first-round RT-PCR of the TCR CDR3 employed the HTBI primer set. TCRdb reprocessed the multiplex PCR reads via MiXCR and lists one record per CDR3 protein. The table lists around 340,000 distinct CDR3 sequences, 21% of them singletons. V was clipped by 4 bases and J by 8 bases; unmatched bases: 14. This CDR3 spans 17 amino acids. CDR1 is MNHNS, CDR2 SASEGT, per germline. This TCR was sampled from a woman between 50 and 59 years old with Graves' hyperthyroidism. Sequencing used blood. The rearrangement uses TRBV6-1 and TRBJ1-4, with 9 nucleotides matching TRBD1. CDR3 sequence (DNA): TGTGCCAGCAGTGGTGACAGGGGGAAAGAAGGAAGCGAAAAACTGTTTTTT. This encodes CASSGDRGKEGSEKLFF.